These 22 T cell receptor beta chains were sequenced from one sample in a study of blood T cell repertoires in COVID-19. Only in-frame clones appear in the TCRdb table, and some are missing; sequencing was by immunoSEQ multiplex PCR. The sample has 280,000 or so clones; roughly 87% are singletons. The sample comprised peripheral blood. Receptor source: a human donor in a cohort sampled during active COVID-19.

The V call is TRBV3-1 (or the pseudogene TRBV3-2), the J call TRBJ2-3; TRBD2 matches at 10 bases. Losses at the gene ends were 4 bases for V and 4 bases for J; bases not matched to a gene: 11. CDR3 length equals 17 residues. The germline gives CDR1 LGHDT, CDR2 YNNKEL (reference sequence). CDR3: CASSPFLLAGEADTQYF. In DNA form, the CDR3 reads TGTGCCAGCAGCCCCTTCCTTCTAGCGGGAGAGGCAGATACGCAGTATTTT.

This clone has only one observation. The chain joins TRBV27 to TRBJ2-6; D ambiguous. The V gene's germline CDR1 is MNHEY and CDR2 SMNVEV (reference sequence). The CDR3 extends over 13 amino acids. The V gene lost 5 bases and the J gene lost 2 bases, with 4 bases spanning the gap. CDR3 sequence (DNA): TGTGCCAGCAGTCCTGCTGGGGCCAACGTCCTGACTTTC. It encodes CASSPAGANVLTF. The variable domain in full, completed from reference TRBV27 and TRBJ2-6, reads EAQVTQNPRYLITVTGKKLTVTCSQNMNHEYMSWYRQDPGLGLRQIYYSMNVEVTDKGDVPEGYKVSRKEKRNFPLILESPSPNQTSLYFCASSPAGANVLTFGAGSRLTVL.

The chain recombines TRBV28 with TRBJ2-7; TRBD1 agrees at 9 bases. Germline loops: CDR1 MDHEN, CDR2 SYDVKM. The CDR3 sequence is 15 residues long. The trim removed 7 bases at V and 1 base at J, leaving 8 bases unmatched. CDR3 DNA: TGTGCCAGCACCTCACCGGGACAGGGTTCCTACGAGCAGTACTTC. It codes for CASTSPGQGSYEQYF.

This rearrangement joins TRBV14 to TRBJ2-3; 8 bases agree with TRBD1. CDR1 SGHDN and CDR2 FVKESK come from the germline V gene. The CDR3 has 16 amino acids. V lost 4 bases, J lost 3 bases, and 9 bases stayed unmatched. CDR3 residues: CASSRDRDRFTDTQYF. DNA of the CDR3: TGTGCCAGCAGCCGAGACCGGGACAGGTTTACAGATACGCAGTATTTT.

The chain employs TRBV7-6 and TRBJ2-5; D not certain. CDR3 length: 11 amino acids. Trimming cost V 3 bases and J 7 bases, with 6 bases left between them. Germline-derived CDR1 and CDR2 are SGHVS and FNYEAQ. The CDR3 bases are TGTGCCAGCAGCTTCGTCGGGACCCAGTACTTC. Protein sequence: CASSFVGTQYF.

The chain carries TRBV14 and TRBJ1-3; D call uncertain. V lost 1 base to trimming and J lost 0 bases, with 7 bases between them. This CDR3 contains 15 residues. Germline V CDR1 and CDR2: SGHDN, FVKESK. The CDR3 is CASSQVWSSGNTIYF. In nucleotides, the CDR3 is TGTGCCAGCAGCCAAGTGTGGAGCTCTGGAAACACCATATATTTT.

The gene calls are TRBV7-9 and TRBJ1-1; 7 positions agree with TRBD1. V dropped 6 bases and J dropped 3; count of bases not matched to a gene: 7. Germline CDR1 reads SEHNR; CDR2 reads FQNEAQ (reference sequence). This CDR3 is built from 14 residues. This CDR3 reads CASSHRGADTEAFF. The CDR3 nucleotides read TGTGCCAGCAGTCACAGGGGTGCTGACACTGAAGCTTTCTTT.

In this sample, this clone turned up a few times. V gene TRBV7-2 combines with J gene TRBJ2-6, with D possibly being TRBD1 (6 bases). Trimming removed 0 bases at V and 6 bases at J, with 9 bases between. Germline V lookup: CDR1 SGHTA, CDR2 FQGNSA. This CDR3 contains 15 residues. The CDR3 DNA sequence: TGTGCCAGCAGCTTAGCTTGGGGGCAGGCCAACGTCCTGACTTTC. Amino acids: CASSLAWGQANVLTF.

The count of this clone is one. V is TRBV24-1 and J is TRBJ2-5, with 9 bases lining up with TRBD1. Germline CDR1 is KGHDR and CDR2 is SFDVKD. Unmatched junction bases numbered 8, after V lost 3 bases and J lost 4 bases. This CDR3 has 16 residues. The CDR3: CATSDRLRTGVETQYF. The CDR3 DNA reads TGTGCCACCAGTGATCGCTTAAGGACAGGGGTAGAGACCCAGTACTTC.

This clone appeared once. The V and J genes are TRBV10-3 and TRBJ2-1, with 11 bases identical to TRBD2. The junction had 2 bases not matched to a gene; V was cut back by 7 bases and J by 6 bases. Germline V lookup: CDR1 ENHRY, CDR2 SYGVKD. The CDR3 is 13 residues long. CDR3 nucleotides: TGTGCCATCACTAGCGGGAGGACCAATGAGCAGTTCTTC. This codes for CAITSGRTNEQFF.

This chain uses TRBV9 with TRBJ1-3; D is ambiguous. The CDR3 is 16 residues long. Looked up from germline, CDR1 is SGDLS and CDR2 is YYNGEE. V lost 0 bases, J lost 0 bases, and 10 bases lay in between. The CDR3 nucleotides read TGTGCCAGCAGCGTAGGCGAGGGAAACTCTGGAAACACCATATATTTT. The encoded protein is CASSVGEGNSGNTIYF.

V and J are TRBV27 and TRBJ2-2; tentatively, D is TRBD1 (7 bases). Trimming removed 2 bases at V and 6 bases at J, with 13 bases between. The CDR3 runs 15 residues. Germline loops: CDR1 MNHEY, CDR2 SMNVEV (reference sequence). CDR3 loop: CASSLAEGASGELFF. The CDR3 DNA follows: TGTGCCAGCAGTTTAGCGGAGGGGGCGTCCGGGGAGCTGTTTTTT.

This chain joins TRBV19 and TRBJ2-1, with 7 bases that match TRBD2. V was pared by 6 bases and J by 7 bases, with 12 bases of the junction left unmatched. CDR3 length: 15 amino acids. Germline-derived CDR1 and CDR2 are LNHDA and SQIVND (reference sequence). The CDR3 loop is CASRPGLTSHNEQFF. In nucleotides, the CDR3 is TGTGCCAGTAGACCGGGACTAACGTCCCATAATGAGCAGTTCTTC.

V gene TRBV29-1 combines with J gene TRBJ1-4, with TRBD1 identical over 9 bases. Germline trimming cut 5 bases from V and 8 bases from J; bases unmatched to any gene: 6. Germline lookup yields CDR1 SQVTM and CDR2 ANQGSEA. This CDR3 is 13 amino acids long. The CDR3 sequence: CSVRGTGNEKLFF. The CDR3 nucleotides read TGCAGCGTTAGGGGGACAGGGAACGAAAAACTGTTTTTT.

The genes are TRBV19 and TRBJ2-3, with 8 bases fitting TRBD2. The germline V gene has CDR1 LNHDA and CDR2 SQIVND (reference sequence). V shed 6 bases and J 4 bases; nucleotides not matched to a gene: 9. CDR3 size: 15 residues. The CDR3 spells CASRRQSGSPDTQYF. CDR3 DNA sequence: TGTGCCAGTAGGAGACAGAGCGGGAGCCCAGATACGCAGTATTTT.

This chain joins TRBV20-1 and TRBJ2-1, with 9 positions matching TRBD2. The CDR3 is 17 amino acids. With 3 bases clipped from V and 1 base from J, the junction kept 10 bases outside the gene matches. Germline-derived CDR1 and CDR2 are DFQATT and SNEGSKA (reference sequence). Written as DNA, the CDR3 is TGCAGTGCTAGTCGTCTGCGGCGGGAGGGTTCCTACAATGAGCAGTTCTTC. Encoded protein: CSASRLRREGSYNEQFF.

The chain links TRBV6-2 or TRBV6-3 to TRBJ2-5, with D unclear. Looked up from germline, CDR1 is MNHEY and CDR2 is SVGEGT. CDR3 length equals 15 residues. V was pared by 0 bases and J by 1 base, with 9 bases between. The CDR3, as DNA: TGTGCCAGCAGTTACTCCGGGTATTCCCAAGAGACCCAGTACTTC. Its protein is CASSYSGYSQETQYF.

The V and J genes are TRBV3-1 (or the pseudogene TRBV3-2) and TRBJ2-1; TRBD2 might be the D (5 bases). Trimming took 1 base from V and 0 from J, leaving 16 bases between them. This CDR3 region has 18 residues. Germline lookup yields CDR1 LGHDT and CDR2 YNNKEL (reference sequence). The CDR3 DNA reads TGTGCCAGCAGCCAAGTCGACGAGCGGAGGAGCTCCTACAATGAGCAGTTCTTC. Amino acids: CASSQVDERRSSYNEQFF.

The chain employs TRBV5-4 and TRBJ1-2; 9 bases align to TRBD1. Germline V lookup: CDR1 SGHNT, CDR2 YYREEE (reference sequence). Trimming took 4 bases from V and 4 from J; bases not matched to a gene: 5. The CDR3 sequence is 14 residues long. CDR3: CASSPSDRGYGYTF. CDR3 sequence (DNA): TGTGCCAGCAGCCCCTCGGACAGGGGCTATGGCTACACCTTC.

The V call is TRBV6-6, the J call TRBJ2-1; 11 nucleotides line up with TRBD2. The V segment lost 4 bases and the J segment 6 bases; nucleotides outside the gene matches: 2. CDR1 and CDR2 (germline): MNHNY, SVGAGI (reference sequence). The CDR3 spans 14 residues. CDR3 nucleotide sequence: TGTGCCAGCAGTTTCGGGACTAGCGGCAATGAGCAGTTCTTC. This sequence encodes CASSFGTSGNEQFF.

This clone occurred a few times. The CDR3 loop reads CAVQGVNTEAFF. Here the CDR3 DNA reads TGTGCCGTACAGGGGGTGAACACTGAAGCTTTCTTT. V gene TRBV10-3 combines with J gene TRBJ1-1; TRBD1 agrees at 8 bases. Germline CDR1 and CDR2: ENHRY and SYGVKD. The J segment lost 0 bases and the V segment lost 11 bases, leaving 2 bases of the junction unmatched. CDR3 size: 12 residues.

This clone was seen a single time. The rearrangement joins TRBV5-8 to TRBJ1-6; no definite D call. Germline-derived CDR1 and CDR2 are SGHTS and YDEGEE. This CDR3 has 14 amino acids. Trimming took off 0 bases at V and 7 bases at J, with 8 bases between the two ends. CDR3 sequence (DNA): TGTGCCAGCAGCTTGGATCCAGGAAATTCACCCCTCCACTTT. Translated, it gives CASSLDPGNSPLHF.